Here is one T cell receptor beta chain with its context. Its matching antigen is unknown. This PCR relied on a set of 60 Vbeta primers and 13 Jbeta primers. Assay: immunoSEQ multiplex PCR; the TCRdb copy retains only in-frame clones and omits some. The sample contains approximately 180,000 clones, 84% of which appear only once. V lost 2 bases to trimming and J lost 3 bases; unmatched junction nucleotides: 10. This CDR3 has 17 amino acids. Per germline, CDR1 ENHRY and CDR2 SYGVKD. This record belongs to a study of cytomegalovirus exposure and HLA in healthy donors. General study findings and limits: In most subjects, TCR beta sequences reportedly gave accurate predictions of HLA-A and HLA-B alleles. V- and J-gene trimming of TCR beta was linked (in a later analysis) to a missense DCLRE1C variant. Links to common viral pathogens appeared, in a later analysis, for several of the most significant clusters. While the bulk of TCR sequences proved rare, some public TCRs turned up in many donors.

The V gene is TRBV10-3, the J gene TRBJ2-1; TRBD2 agrees at 7 bases. Sample: PBMCs. The clonotype originates from a girl between 5 and 17 years old in good health and CMV-seropositive. The CDR3: CAISETTAGSVYNEQFF. CDR3 coding DNA: TGTGCCATCAGTGAGACGACAGCGGGGTCTGTCTACAATGAGCAGTTCTTC.